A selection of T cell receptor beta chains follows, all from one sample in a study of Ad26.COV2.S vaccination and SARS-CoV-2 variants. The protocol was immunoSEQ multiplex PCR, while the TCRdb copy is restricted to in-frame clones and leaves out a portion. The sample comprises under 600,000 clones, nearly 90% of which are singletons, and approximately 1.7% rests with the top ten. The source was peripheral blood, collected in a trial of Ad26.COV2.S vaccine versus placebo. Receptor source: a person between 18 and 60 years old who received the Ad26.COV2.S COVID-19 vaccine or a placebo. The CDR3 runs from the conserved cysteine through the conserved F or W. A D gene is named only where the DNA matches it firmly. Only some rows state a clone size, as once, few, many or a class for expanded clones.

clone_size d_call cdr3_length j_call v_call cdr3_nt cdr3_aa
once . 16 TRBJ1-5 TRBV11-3 TGTGCCAGCAGCTTAGGGGTAACAGCGATCAATCAGCCCCAGCATTTT CASSLGVTAINQPQHF
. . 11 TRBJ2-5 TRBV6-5 TGTGCCAGCAGTTACGGGGAGACCCAGTACTTC CASSYGETQYF
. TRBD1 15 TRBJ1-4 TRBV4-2 TGTGCCAGCAGCCGGGCCGGGACAGAGGATGAAAAACTGTTTTTT CASSRAGTEDEKLFF
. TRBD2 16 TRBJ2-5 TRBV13 TGTGCCAGCAGCTTAAGCAGACTAGCGCGGCAAGAGACCCAGTACTTC CASSLSRLARQETQYF
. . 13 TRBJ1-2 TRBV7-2 TGTGCCAGCAGCTTAGCAGGAGTCGAAAGCTACACCTTC CASSLAGVESYTF
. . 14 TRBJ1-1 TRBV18 TGTGCCAGCTCACCACCTTCTCAGAACACTGAAGCTTTCTTT CASSPPSQNTEAFF
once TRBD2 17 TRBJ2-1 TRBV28 TGTGCCAGCAGTTTCGGACTAGCGGGAGGTAGAACGAATGAGCAGTTCTTC CASSFGLAGGRTNEQFF
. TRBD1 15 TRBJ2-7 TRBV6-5 TGTGCCAGCAGTTACACACGGACAGGGTTCTACGAGCAGTACTTC CASSYTRTGFYEQYF
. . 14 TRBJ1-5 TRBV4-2 TGTGCCAGCAGCCAAGACGTAGGCAATCAGCCCCAGCATTTT CASSQDVGNQPQHF
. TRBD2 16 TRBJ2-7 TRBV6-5 TGTGCCAGCAGTTACGGAGTAGCGGGGGGCCCCTACGAGCAGTACTTC CASSYGVAGGPYEQYF
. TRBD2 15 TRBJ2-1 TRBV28 TGTGCCAGCGATGACATGCGGGGGTCCTACAATGAGCAGTTCTTC CASDDMRGSYNEQFF
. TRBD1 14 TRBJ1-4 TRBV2 TGTGCCAGCAGTGAGGGACAGGGGAATGAAAAACTGTTTTTT CASSEGQGNEKLFF
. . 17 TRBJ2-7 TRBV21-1 TGTGCCAGCAGCAAATCGGTGCAGGCAGCGCTATCCTACGAGCAGTACTTC CASSKSVQAALSYEQYF
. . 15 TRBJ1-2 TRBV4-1 TGCGCCAGCAGCCAAGCCGGTGCCAGAAACTATGGCTACACCTTC CASSQAGARNYGYTF
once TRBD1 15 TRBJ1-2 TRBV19 TGTGCCAGTAGTAATACAGGGGGATTATCCTATGGCTACACCTTC CASSNTGGLSYGYTF
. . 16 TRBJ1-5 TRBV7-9 TGTGCCAGCAGCTTAGGTACATCGGCGGGCAATCAGCCCCAGCATTTT CASSLGTSAGNQPQHF
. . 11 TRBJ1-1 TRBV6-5 TGTGCCAGCACGGGTAGCACAATAGCTTTCTTT CASTGSTIAFF
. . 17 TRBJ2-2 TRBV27 TGTGCCAGCAGTTCGGGGAGGGGCAGGGGGCTCACCGGGGAGCTGTTTTTT CASSSGRGRGLTGELFF
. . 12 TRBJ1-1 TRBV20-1 TGCAGTGCCAGTACAGGGACGGTTGAAGCTTTCTTT CSASTGTVEAFF
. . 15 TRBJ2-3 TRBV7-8 TGTGCCAGCAGCTTATTGTGGTCGGGCACAGATACGCAGTATTTT CASSLLWSGTDTQYF
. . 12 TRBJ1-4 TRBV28 TGTGCCAGCAGTTTGTGGCAGGAAAAACTGTTTTTT CASSLWQEKLFF
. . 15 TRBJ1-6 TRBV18 TGTGCCAGCTCACAGACAGGCTATAGGGATTCACCCCTCCACTTT CASSQTGYRDSPLHF
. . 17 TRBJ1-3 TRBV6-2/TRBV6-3 TGTGCCAGCAGTTACCCCCGGACGCGTTCCTCTGGAAACACCATATATTTT CASSYPRTRSSGNTIYF